A selection of T cell receptor beta chains follows, all from one sample in a study of shared clonotypes between healthy human individuals. The data were produced by immunoSEQ multiplex PCR, yet TCRdb's version contains in-frame clones alone and is incomplete. This repertoire shows under 2,500,000 clones, approximately 96% found once; its top ten account for less than 0.15%. Sequencing used naive CD4+ T cells sorted from blood. Receptors originate from a man younger than 30 in good health. The CDR3 runs from the conserved cysteine through the conserved F or W. The D gene is left open where the match is weak. Clone sizes are given selectively: once, few, many, or a class where the clone is expanded.

clone_size,j_call,cdr3_length,v_call,d_call,cdr3_aa,cdr3_nt
NA,TRBJ2-1,14,TRBV5-1,TRBD2,CASSSTGTSVEQFF,TGCGCCAGCAGCTCCACCGGGACTAGCGTTGAGCAGTTCTTC
NA,TRBJ2-3,16,TRBV2,NA,CASTQFRQPSTDTQYF,TGTGCCAGCACTCAGTTCCGGCAGCCGAGCACAGATACGCAGTATTTT
NA,TRBJ1-5,14,TRBV2,TRBD1,CASTPDRFNQPQHF,TGTGCCAGCACCCCGGACAGGTTCAATCAGCCCCAGCATTTT
NA,TRBJ2-1,14,TRBV29-1,NA,CSVDPWGNYNEQFF,TGCAGCGTTGATCCGTGGGGGAACTACAATGAGCAGTTCTTC
NA,TRBJ1-5,16,TRBV6-6,NA,CASTQKGGGINQPQHF,TGTGCCAGCACCCAAAAAGGAGGGGGGATCAATCAGCCCCAGCATTTT
NA,TRBJ1-1,15,TRBV7-3,NA,CASRSTGTLNTEAFF,TGTGCCAGCAGGTCGACCGGGACCTTAAACACTGAAGCTTTCTTT
NA,TRBJ2-7,15,TRBV2,TRBD1,CASRTSGTGGGEQYF,TGTGCCAGCAGAACCTCCGGGACAGGGGGAGGGGAGCAGTACTTC
once,TRBJ2-7,14,TRBV7-2,TRBD1,CASSLGQGRYEQYF,TGTGCCAGCAGCCTGGGACAGGGACGGTACGAGCAGTACTTC
NA,TRBJ1-2,16,TRBV6-5,TRBD1,CASSYDRARANYGYTF,TGTGCCAGCAGTTACGACAGGGCCCGAGCAAACTATGGCTACACCTTC
NA,TRBJ1-1,13,TRBV10-1,NA,CASSEQRGTEAFF,TGCGCCAGCAGTGAACAGAGGGGCACTGAAGCTTTCTTT
NA,TRBJ2-5,17,TRBV27,TRBD2,CASSLKVPGGLQETQYF,TGTGCCAGCAGTTTAAAAGTTCCGGGGGGTTTGCAAGAGACCCAGTACTTC
NA,TRBJ2-3,16,TRBV7-9,TRBD2,CASSPPGLAGTDTQYF,TGTGCCAGCAGCCCCCCGGGACTAGCGGGCACAGATACGCAGTATTTT
NA,TRBJ1-6,16,TRBV18,NA,CASSPTDKEINSPLHF,TGTGCCAGCTCACCAACTGACAAGGAAATTAATTCACCCCTCCACTTT
NA,TRBJ1-4,14,TRBV11-2,TRBD1,CASSPGQKREKLFF,TGTGCCAGCAGCCCGGGACAGAAGCGTGAAAAACTGTTTTTT
NA,TRBJ1-2,15,TRBV5-1,TRBD1,CASSLATGGNYGYTF,TGCGCCAGCAGCTTGGCTACAGGGGGCAACTATGGCTACACCTTC
NA,TRBJ1-1,13,TRBV19,NA,CASTTYRDREAFF,TGTGCCAGTACCACTTACAGGGACCGCGAAGCTTTCTTT
once,TRBJ1-5,15,TRBV30,NA,CAWSEAGTSNQPQHF,TGTGCCTGGAGTGAAGCGGGAACTAGCAATCAGCCCCAGCATTTT
NA,TRBJ1-3,15,TRBV6-6,NA,CASSYSGPLGNTIYF,TGTGCCAGCAGTTACTCAGGGCCGCTCGGAAACACCATATATTTT
NA,TRBJ1-1,12,TRBV5-4,NA,CASSSRGTEAFF,TGTGCCAGCAGCTCCAGAGGCACTGAAGCTTTCTTT
NA,TRBJ2-5,14,TRBV9,NA,CASSVGSLKETQYF,TGTGCCAGCAGCGTAGGTAGCCTGAAAGAGACCCAGTACTTC
NA,TRBJ1-5,15,TRBV28,TRBD1,CASSSQGAGYQPQHF,TGTGCCAGCAGTTCCCAGGGGGCAGGATATCAGCCCCAGCATTTT
once,TRBJ2-3,15,TRBV5-1,TRBD2,CASSSSGAYTDTQYF,TGCGCCAGCAGCTCTAGCGGGGCCTACACAGATACGCAGTATTTT
NA,TRBJ1-1,12,TRBV11-3,TRBD1,CASSRQGAEAFF,TGTGCCAGCAGCCGACAGGGCGCCGAAGCTTTCTTT
NA,TRBJ2-7,13,TRBV28,NA,CASLRDNSYEQYF,TGTGCCAGCCTCCGGGACAACTCCTACGAGCAGTACTTC
NA,TRBJ2-7,14,TRBV5-4,NA,CASSLELMGYEQYF,TGTGCCAGCAGCTTGGAGTTGATGGGCTACGAGCAGTACTTC
NA,TRBJ2-7,15,TRBV11-2,TRBD2,CASSRTPGLAGEQYF,TGTGCCAGCAGCCGAACACCGGGACTAGCGGGCGAGCAGTACTTC
NA,TRBJ2-5,13,TRBV5-5,NA,CASSARVGETQYF,TGTGCCAGCAGCGCGAGGGTGGGAGAGACCCAGTACTTC
NA,TRBJ1-1,14,TRBV10-3,TRBD1,CATGREGAATEAFF,TGTGCCACCGGGCGGGAGGGGGCGGCCACTGAAGCTTTCTTT
NA,TRBJ1-3,14,TRBV5-6,TRBD1,CASNYGTAGNTIYF,TGTGCCAGCAACTACGGGACAGCTGGAAACACCATATATTTT
NA,TRBJ2-7,12,TRBV7-6,TRBD1,CASSSPGGEQYF,TGTGCCAGCAGCTCCCCAGGGGGCGAGCAGTACTTC
NA,TRBJ1-1,15,TRBV6-6,NA,CASSYPRSSNTEAFF,TGTGCCAGCAGTTACCCGAGGTCATCGAACACTGAAGCTTTCTTT
NA,TRBJ2-5,14,TRBV7-2,NA,CASSLGGKTETQYF,TGTGCCAGCAGCTTAGGGGGGAAAACAGAGACCCAGTACTTC
NA,TRBJ2-7,13,TRBV30,NA,CAWSVRGQGEQYF,TGTGCCTGGAGTGTAAGAGGACAAGGCGAGCAGTACTTC
NA,TRBJ2-5,16,TRBV7-2,NA,CASSLVGLQGGETQYF,TGTGCCAGCAGCTTAGTAGGGTTACAGGGCGGGGAGACCCAGTACTTC
NA,TRBJ2-7,11,TRBV7-8,NA,CASSIEEEQYF,TGTGCCAGCAGCATCGAGGAAGAGCAGTACTTC
once,TRBJ2-3,14,TRBV30,NA,CAWSRGTGTDTQYF,TGTGCCTGGAGTAGGGGCACGGGCACAGATACGCAGTATTTT
NA,TRBJ1-2,14,TRBV30,NA,CAWSDDSEGYGYTF,TGTGCCTGGAGTGACGACTCTGAGGGTTATGGCTACACCTTC
NA,TRBJ2-7,15,TRBV4-3,TRBD1,CASSQGPQGAYEQYF,TGCGCCAGCAGCCAGGGCCCTCAGGGGGCCTACGAGCAGTACTTC
NA,TRBJ1-4,14,TRBV6-1,TRBD1,CASRRDRGGEKLFF,TGTGCCAGCAGGCGGGACAGGGGGGGCGAAAAACTGTTTTTT
NA,TRBJ2-7,14,TRBV5-1,NA,CASSLATGPYEQYF,TGCGCCAGCAGCTTGGCCACGGGGCCCTACGAGCAGTACTTC
NA,TRBJ1-2,13,TRBV2,NA,CADKRGTTYGYTF,TGTGCCGACAAAAGGGGCACGACATATGGCTACACCTTC
NA,TRBJ2-7,15,TRBV4-3,TRBD1,CASSQQTGVGYEQYF,TGCGCCAGCAGCCAACAGACAGGGGTAGGTTACGAGCAGTACTTC
NA,TRBJ2-7,16,TRBV6-1,NA,CASSDPRGSGPYEQYF,TGTGCCAGCAGTGACCCTCGGGGAAGTGGCCCCTACGAGCAGTACTTC
once,TRBJ2-7,12,TRBV18,NA,CASSPTGYEQYF,TGTGCCAGCTCACCCACCGGGTACGAGCAGTACTTC
NA,TRBJ1-2,11,TRBV30,NA,CAWKENYGYTF,TGTGCCTGGAAAGAAAACTATGGCTACACCTTC
NA,TRBJ2-5,16,TRBV9,NA,CASSVGMSGGQETQYF,TGTGCCAGCAGCGTAGGAATGAGCGGTGGCCAAGAGACCCAGTACTTC
NA,TRBJ1-2,13,TRBV6-5,NA,CASRGTGNYGYTF,TGTGCCAGCAGAGGAACAGGGAACTATGGCTACACCTTC
NA,TRBJ2-7,16,TRBV2,TRBD2,CASSETRTSGGYEQYF,TGTGCCAGCAGTGAAACAAGGACTAGCGGGGGTTACGAGCAGTACTTC
NA,TRBJ2-7,14,TRBV18,TRBD1,CASSPGQVSYEQYF,TGTGCCAGCTCACCAGGACAGGTCTCCTACGAGCAGTACTTC
NA,TRBJ2-1,13,TRBV6-5,TRBD2,CASSRPGGNEQFF,TGTGCCAGCAGCCGTCCGGGGGGCAATGAGCAGTTCTTC
NA,TRBJ2-3,16,TRBV5-1,NA,CASSLEGLLRTDTQYF,TGCGCCAGCAGCTTGGAGGGCCTCCTTCGCACAGATACGCAGTATTTT
NA,TRBJ2-3,13,TRBV10-1,NA,CASSNPNLETQYF,TGCGCCAGCAGTAACCCCAACCTCGAAACGCAGTATTTT
NA,TRBJ2-2,14,TRBV2,NA,CASRPTGYTGELFF,TGTGCCAGCAGACCCACAGGGTACACCGGGGAGCTGTTTTTT
NA,TRBJ2-3,15,TRBV21-1,NA,CASSSWTGPPDTQYF,TGTGCCAGCAGCTCATGGACAGGGCCCCCAGATACGCAGTATTTT
NA,TRBJ1-4,11,TRBV30,NA,CAWSVRGELFF,TGTGCCTGGAGTGTTCGGGGAGAACTGTTTTTT